This TCR beta chain derives from a study of T cells after yellow fever vaccination. TCRdb recomputed calls from the 5' RACE reads with MiXCR, one row per CDR3 protein. The table lists more than 300,000 distinct CDR3 sequences, around 7% of them singletons. Germline lookup yields CDR1 LNHDA and CDR2 SQIVND (reference sequence). This CDR3 is 13 amino acids long. The V gene lost 5 bases and the J gene lost 7 bases, with 14 bases spanning the gap. Specimen: PBMCs, collected more than 40 days after the first yellow fever vaccination. The gene calls are TRBV19 and TRBJ1-2; D is uncertain. The TCR comes from a man aged 18 to 30 who received the YFV17D yellow fever vaccine. CDR3 nucleotides: TGTGCCAGTAGTCCGGACTTCTCCCTTGGCTACACCTTC. Translation gives CASSPDFSLGYTF.